This is a list of T cell receptor beta chains from one sample in a study of blood T cell repertoires in COVID-19. Assay: immunoSEQ multiplex PCR; the TCRdb copy retains only in-frame clones and omits some. Among 240,000 or so clones listed, about 86% were seen once. Sample: peripheral blood. These receptors all come from a man aged 55-75 years with acute or convalescent COVID-19. Both conserved end residues are part of each CDR3. D genes are given only for firm matches. Rows give clone size only sometimes, using once, few, many, or a class for an expanded clone.

J | D | V | size | DNA | CDR3
TRBJ1-3 | TRBD1 | TRBV10-3 | . | TGTGCCATCAGTGTCGGGACAGGGGCTGGAAACACCATATATTTT | CAISVGTGAGNTIYF
TRBJ1-4 | TRBD1 | TRBV5-6 | . | TGTGCCAGCACGACAGGGGTGGAATTGGCTAATGAAAAACTGTTTTTT | CASTTGVELANEKLFF
TRBJ2-3 | . | TRBV19 | . | TGTGCCAGTAGTCCAGGAGATACGCAGTATTTT | CASSPGDTQYF
TRBJ1-4 | . | TRBV7-9 | . | TGTGCCAGCAGCTTAAGGGAGAATTTTGAAAAACTGTTTTTT | CASSLRENFEKLFF
TRBJ2-1 | . | TRBV10-3 | once | TGTGCCGTAGCCCCTACGGGGAATGAGCAGTTCTTC | CAVAPTGNEQFF
TRBJ1-3 | . | TRBV18 | . | TGTGCCAGCTCACCTGCGCCGGGGTCCCAGTCTGGAAACACCATATATTTT | CASSPAPGSQSGNTIYF
TRBJ2-5 | . | TRBV19 | . | TGTGCCACCAAGGTTGGAACAGGGGAGACCCAGTACTTC | CATKVGTGETQYF
TRBJ2-7 | TRBD2 | TRBV28 | . | TGTGCCAGCAGTTTAGGACTAGCGGGCAATACCTACGAGCAGTACTTC | CASSLGLAGNTYEQYF
TRBJ2-1 | . | TRBV19 | once | TGTGCCAGTAGTATAGAGGGGACTTTTCCCAATGAGCAGTTCTTC | CASSIEGTFPNEQFF
TRBJ2-7 | TRBD1 | TRBV6-6 | . | TGTGCCAGCAGCCGGGACAGGGGGAATTACGAGCAGTACTTC | CASSRDRGNYEQYF
TRBJ2-1 | TRBD1 | TRBV6-6 | . | TGTGCCAGCAGCCGGGGACAGTACAATGAGCAGTTCTTC | CASSRGQYNEQFF
TRBJ1-1 | . | TRBV20-1 | . | TGCAGTGCTAGAGGCCAGGGCGAAGCTTTCTTT | CSARGQGEAFF
TRBJ2-1 | . | TRBV6-2/TRBV6-3 | . | TGTGCCAGCAGTTACGCTCTTCGGAATGAGCAGTTCTTC | CASSYALRNEQFF
TRBJ1-2 | TRBD1 | TRBV28 | . | TGTGCCAGCAGTGACGGGACAGGGGGATTGGTTCTTAACTATGGCTACACCTTC | CASSDGTGGLVLNYGYTF
TRBJ2-5 | TRBD2 | TRBV29-1 | once | TGCAGCGTTGAGCCCCTAGCGGGAGAAGGGGAGACCCAGTACTTC | CSVEPLAGEGETQYF
TRBJ2-7 | TRBD2 | TRBV5-4 | . | TGTGCCAGCAGCTCAGGGACTAGCGGGTCCTACGAGCAGTACTTC | CASSSGTSGSYEQYF
TRBJ2-1 | TRBD2 | TRBV7-2 | . | TGTGCCAGCAGCTTAGGTGGGAGGGCCGGAAATGAGCAGTTCTTC | CASSLGGRAGNEQFF
TRBJ2-2 | TRBD1 | TRBV24-1 | . | TGTGCCACCAGTTCCCAGGGGGCTTACACCGGGGAGCTGTTTTTT | CATSSQGAYTGELFF
TRBJ1-1 | . | TRBV11-3 | . | TGTGCCAGCAGCCTAGCAGGGAACACTGAAGCTTTCTTT | CASSLAGNTEAFF
TRBJ2-1 | TRBD1 | TRBV7-2 | . | TGTGCCAGCAGGGGGTGGGACAGGGGAGTGGATGAGCAGTTCTTC | CASRGWDRGVDEQFF
TRBJ1-2 | TRBD1 | TRBV12-5 | . | TGTGCTAGTGGTCGGACAGGGGATTATGGCTACACCTTC | CASGRTGDYGYTF
TRBJ2-7 | . | TRBV29-1 | few | TGCAGCGTTGAAGATCCCAACTCCTACGAGCAGTACTTC | CSVEDPNSYEQYF
TRBJ1-5 | . | TRBV28 | . | TGTGCCAGCAGTTTGGGGGGTAGCAATCAGCCCCAGCATTTT | CASSLGGSNQPQHF
TRBJ2-7 | TRBD1 | TRBV7-9 | . | TGTGCCACGGGACAGGGTATCTACGAGCAGTACTTC | CATGQGIYEQYF
TRBJ2-3 | TRBD2 | TRBV5-1 | . | TGCGCCAGCAGCTTGGGTGTCTGGGGGGGGATAGATACGCAGTATTTT | CASSLGVWGGIDTQYF
TRBJ2-3 | . | TRBV15 | . | TGTGCCACCAGCATACACTACCGCACAGATACGCAGTATTTT | CATSIHYRTDTQYF
TRBJ2-1 | . | TRBV19 | once | TGTGCCACCGCGACCCGGGACTCCTTTCGGTACAATGAGCAGTTCTTC | CATATRDSFRYNEQFF
TRBJ2-5 | . | TRBV3-1/TRBV3-2 | . | TGTGCCAGCAGCCAAGATATCGCCGCGCAGGGCATCCAAGAGACCCAGTACTTC | CASSQDIAAQGIQETQYF
TRBJ1-2 | . | TRBV6-5 | . | TGTGCCAGCAGTCGGTGGGACACCTCCTCCTATGGCTACACCTTC | CASSRWDTSSYGYTF